The T cell receptor (beta chain) under discussion was sequenced for a study of cytomegalovirus exposure and HLA in healthy donors. Generated by immunoSEQ multiplex PCR, the TCRdb table keeps only in-frame clones and is missing some. The sample holds some 150,000 clones, around 84% seen once. A note on this clone: Its antigen remains unknown.

Study-wide points: 164 TCR beta chains were listed as cytomegalovirus-associated.

V was pared by 4 bases and J by 1 base, with 8 bases between. This CDR3 is 13 amino acids long. CDR1 SGHDT and CDR2 YYEEEE come from the germline V gene. The material sequenced was PBMCs. The chain carries TRBV5-6 and TRBJ1-1; D is undetermined. The clonotype was recovered from a human donor in good health. CDR3 bases: TGTGCCAGCAGCAGACCGGGGAACACTGAAGCTTTCTTT. As protein: CASSRPGNTEAFF.